This entry lists 8 T cell receptor beta chains sequenced from one sample in a study of blood T cell repertoires in COVID-19. Sequencing used immunoSEQ multiplex PCR; TCRdb keeps in-frame clones, though not all of them. The table records over 50,000 clones, over 75% of them present only once. What was sequenced was peripheral blood. These receptors all come from an older man with active or convalescent COVID-19.

This clone was counted a single time. The chain joins TRBV5-1 to TRBJ2-3, with D maybe TRBD1 (6 bases). The V end was cut by 4 bases, the J end by 2 bases, with 8 bases between. The germline CDR1 and CDR2 sequences are SGHRS and YFSETQ. This CDR3 region has 13 residues. The CDR3 DNA reads TGCGCCAGCAGCGGACAGATCACAGATACGCAGTATTTT. It specifies CASSGQITDTQYF.

V and J are TRBV19 and TRBJ1-2; 12 bases match TRBD1. Germline V CDR1 and CDR2: LNHDA, SQIVND (reference sequence). The CDR3 length is 16 residues. The ends lost 4 bases at V and 8 bases at J; junction bases unmatched: 11. CDR3 protein: CASSTPGQGAQEGYTF. The CDR3 bases are TGTGCCAGTAGTACGCCGGGACAGGGGGCCCAGGAGGGCTACACCTTC.

The chain employs TRBV28 and TRBJ1-6; D possibly corresponds to TRBD1 (5 bases). Trimming shortened V by 5 bases and J by 8 bases, and 22 bases separated the two germline ends. Germline CDR1 reads MDHEN; CDR2 reads SYDVKM. This CDR3 has 17 residues. The CDR3 sequence: CASSLWTISYKDSPLHF. The CDR3 region has the DNA TGTGCCAGCAGTCTCTGGACAATCTCCTACAAGGATTCACCCCTCCACTTT. Filled out from reference TRBV28 and TRBJ1-6, the complete variable domain reads DVKVTQSSRYLVKRTGEKVFLECVQDMDHENMFWYRQDPGLGLRLIYFSYDVKMKEKGDIPEGYSVSREKKERFSLILESASTNQTSMYLCASSLWTISYKDSPLHFGNGTRLTVT.

The gene calls are TRBV5-1 and TRBJ2-1; no clear D. The CDR3 contains 12 residues. Trimming took 4 bases from V and 9 from J, leaving 11 bases between them. Germline loops: CDR1 SGHRS, CDR2 YFSETQ. The CDR3 reads CASSLNYGEQFF. The CDR3 coding sequence is TGCGCCAGCAGCCTTAACTACGGTGAGCAGTTCTTC.

V and J are TRBV7-8 and TRBJ1-2, with 7 bases that match TRBD1. Germline CDR1 SGHVS, CDR2 FQNEAQ. With V trimmed by 5 bases and J by 4 bases, 13 bases remained unmatched. The CDR3 is 16 amino acids. The CDR3 DNA reads as TGTGCCAGCAGCCCCACAGGGGTAATAGGTGGCTATGGCTACACCTTC. This codes for CASSPTGVIGGYGYTF.

The rearrangement joins TRBV6-5 to TRBJ2-7, with D unresolved. The CDR3 has 11 residues. V gave up 7 bases and J gave up 3 bases, with 7 bases separating them. Germline lookup yields CDR1 MNHEY and CDR2 SVGAGI. The CDR3 nucleotides are TGTGCCAGCATGCGTAACTACGAGCAGTACTTC. Protein sequence: CASMRNYEQYF.

The chain links TRBV5-4 to TRBJ1-2; 8 nucleotides agree with TRBD1. J lost 8 bases, V lost 4 bases, and 10 bases had no gene match. Germline V gene sequence: CDR1 SGHNT, CDR2 YYREEE (reference sequence). The CDR3 contains 14 residues. The CDR3 loop is CASSNPSGGLGYTF. The CDR3, as DNA: TGTGCCAGCAGCAACCCGTCAGGGGGCCTAGGCTACACCTTC.

The table lists this clone with a few counts. The chain uses TRBV19 and TRBJ1-1; TRBD1 agrees at 10 bases. The CDR3 covers 16 residues. Unmatched junction bases numbered 11, after V lost 5 bases and J lost 5 bases. In germline, CDR1 is LNHDA, CDR2 SQIVND (reference sequence). This chain's CDR3 is CASSSRGDRGTTEAFF. For the CDR3, the DNA is TGTGCCAGTAGTTCCCGTGGGGACAGGGGAACTACTGAAGCTTTCTTT. The variable domain in full, with the rest retrieved from reference TRBV19 and TRBJ1-1, is DGGITQSPKYLFRKEGQNVTLSCEQNLNHDAMYWYRQDPGQGLRLIYYSQIVNDFQKGDIAEGYSVSREKKESFPLTVTSAQKNPTAFYLCASSSRGDRGTTEAFFGQGTRLTVV.